One and the same sample provided the 31 T cell receptor beta chains below, sequenced in a study of control samples from healthy donors and cancer patients. Some clones are missing from TCRdb's copy, which holds only in-frame ones; the method was immunoSEQ multiplex PCR. The sample gives 130,000 or so clones, approximately 90% of which show up once; 3.2% is in the top ten. Sequencing was carried out using blood. These receptor sequences come from a man aged 50 to 59 in good health.

The rearrangement links TRBV19 to TRBJ1-4, with a weak D call TRBD1 (6 bases). Trimming shortened V by 0 bases and J by 4 bases, and 15 bases separated the two germline ends. CDR3 length equals 17 residues. Germline V CDR1 and CDR2: LNHDA, SQIVND (reference sequence). The CDR3 here is CASSIDLGQGINEKLFF. The CDR3 DNA is TGTGCCAGTAGTATAGATCTGGGCCAGGGGATTAATGAAAAACTGTTTTTT. Full variable domain (missing parts from reference TRBV19 and TRBJ1-4): DGGITQSPKYLFRKEGQNVTLSCEQNLNHDAMYWYRQDPGQGLRLIYYSQIVNDFQKGDIAEGYSVSREKKESFPLTVTSAQKNPTAFYLCASSIDLGQGINEKLFFGSGTQLSVL.

CDR3 coding DNA: TGTGCCAGCAGCTTGGACAGGGTGAACTATGGCTACACCTTC. Its translation: CASSLDRVNYGYTF. The chain is built from TRBV5-4 and TRBJ1-2; possible D gene TRBD1, 6 bases. The CDR3 extends over 14 amino acids. CDR1 SGHNT and CDR2 YYREEE come from the germline V gene (reference sequence). Trimming took off 0 bases at V and 2 bases at J, with 8 bases between the two ends.

The chain uses TRBV29-1 and TRBJ2-5; 9 bases fit TRBD2. V was clipped by 3 bases and J by 4 bases; unmatched bases: 9. The CDR3 runs to 15 residues. Germline loops: CDR1 SQVTM, CDR2 ANQGSEA. The CDR3 DNA follows: TGCAGCGTTGATTCAGGCCTAGCGGGGAGAGAGACCCAGTACTTC. It translates to CSVDSGLAGRETQYF.

The V gene is TRBV18, the J gene TRBJ2-7; no clear D. The CDR3 runs to 13 residues. Trimming shortened V by 0 bases and J by 2 bases, and 5 bases separated the two germline ends. Germline lookup yields CDR1 KGHSH and CDR2 LQKENI. CDR3 nucleotides: TGTGCCAGCTCACCACCCAACCCCTACGAGCAGTACTTC. Protein product: CASSPPNPYEQYF.

This clone was detected only once. The chain links TRBV28 to TRBJ2-7, with 10 bases that match TRBD1. Germline values: CDR1 MDHEN, CDR2 SYDVKM. Trimming at V came to 5 bases and at J to 1 base, leaving 8 bases not matched to a gene. CDR3 length equals 16 residues. CDR3 coding DNA: TGTGCCAGCAGTCCGACAGGGGGCGTAGCATCCTACGAGCAGTACTTC. Amino acids: CASSPTGGVASYEQYF.

The chain uses TRBV21-1 and TRBJ1-3. TRBV21-1 constitutes a pseudogene. CDR3 length: 15 amino acids. The CDR3 is CASSKEGGRRGTIYF. CDR3 sequence (DNA): TGTGCCAGCAGCAAAGAGGGGGGGCGTCGTGGCACCATATATTTT.

The V gene is TRBV7-8, the J gene TRBJ1-2; 7 nucleotides line up with TRBD1. Germline V gene lookup returns CDR1 SGHVS and CDR2 FQNEAQ. The V gene end was trimmed by 5 bases and the J gene end by 5 bases; junction bases not matched to a gene: 5. CDR3 size: 13 residues. The CDR3 spells CASSPGTDYGYTF. The CDR3 DNA sequence: TGTGCCAGCAGCCCCGGGACAGATTATGGCTACACCTTC.

The chain is built from TRBV2 and TRBJ2-7, with 9 bases identical to TRBD1. Germline CDR1 and CDR2: SNHLY and FYNNEI. V trimming: 0 bases; J trimming: 4 bases; junction bases outside the gene matches: 10. There are 17 residues in the CDR3. In DNA form, the CDR3 reads TGTGCCAGCAGTGAAGCGTCAGCAAGACAGGGGGTGTACGAGCAGTACTTC. Translated, it gives CASSEASARQGVYEQYF.

The chain is built from TRBV3-1 (or the pseudogene TRBV3-2) and TRBJ2-3, with TRBD2 matching 12 bases. CDR1 is LGHDT and CDR2 is YNNKEL in the germline V gene (reference sequence). The CDR3 is 16 amino acids. V trimming: 3 bases; J trimming: 5 bases; junction bases outside the gene matches: 6. The CDR3, as DNA: TGTGCCAGCAGCCATTTACTAGCGGGGGGAGGAGATACGCAGTATTTT. Translating gives CASSHLLAGGGDTQYF.

The chain links TRBV9 to TRBJ1-2; the D is unclear. The CDR3 runs 12 residues. Germline V gives CDR1 SGDLS, CDR2 YYNGEE. Trimming cost V 5 bases and J 4 bases, with 9 bases left between them. This CDR3 reads CASRAGFYGYTF. DNA of the CDR3: TGTGCCAGCAGGGCAGGATTCTATGGCTACACCTTC.

The chain combines TRBV4-1 with TRBJ2-1; tentative D call: TRBD2 (5 bases). Per the germline V gene, CDR1 is MGHRA and CDR2 is YSYEKL. Trimming removed 4 bases at V and 3 bases at J, with 28 bases between. The CDR3 is 20 residues long. CDR3 in amino acids: CASSPRGIKAGILIYNEQFF. The CDR3 DNA reads as TGCGCCAGCAGCCCACGGGGAATTAAGGCGGGCATCCTGATCTACAATGAGCAGTTCTTC.

The rearrangement joins TRBV18 to TRBJ1-2; TRBD1 agrees at 7 bases. V shed 3 bases, J shed 8 bases, and the junction held 9 bases outside the gene matches. The germline gives CDR1 KGHSH, CDR2 LQKENI. The CDR3 covers 14 residues. CDR3 region: CASSPTPTGWGYTF. In nucleotides, the CDR3 is TGTGCCAGCTCACCCACCCCGACAGGGTGGGGCTACACCTTC.

CDR3 in amino acids: CASSLTNTGELFF. The CDR3 DNA is TGCGCCAGCAGCTTGACGAACACCGGGGAGCTGTTTTTT. This chain connects TRBV5-1 to TRBJ2-2; D not certain. CDR3 length equals 13 residues. Germline CDR1 SGHRS, CDR2 YFSETQ. Trimming stripped 1 base from V and 0 bases from J, with 1 base between.

The chain joins TRBV28 to TRBJ1-5, with D tentatively TRBD1 (5 bases). This CDR3 comprises 14 residues. The germline gives CDR1 MDHEN, CDR2 SYDVKM. Trimming shortened V by 6 bases and J by 1 base, and 10 bases separated the two germline ends. The CDR3: CASRLGGSNQPQHF. For the CDR3, the DNA is TGTGCCAGCAGATTGGGGGGAAGCAATCAGCCCCAGCATTTT.

V and J are TRBV20-1 and TRBJ1-3; D is undetermined. Trimming cost V 5 bases and J 4 bases, with 6 bases left between them. Germline lookup yields CDR1 DFQATT and CDR2 SNEGSKA (reference sequence). The CDR3 has 11 amino acids. CDR3 sequence: CSAPSGNTIYF. The CDR3 DNA reads TGCAGTGCTCCTTCCGGAAACACCATATATTTT.

This chain joins TRBV2 and TRBJ1-2; weak D call: TRBD1 (5 bases). The V end was cut by 7 bases, the J end by 7 bases, with 13 bases between. Germline lookup yields CDR1 SNHLY and CDR2 FYNNEI. The CDR3 loop spans 12 amino acids. CDR3 bases: TGTGCCAGCATGGGAGGGGATATTGGCTACACCTTC. This gives the protein CASMGGDIGYTF.

This chain uses TRBV5-4 with TRBJ2-3; 7 nucleotides align to TRBD2. This CDR3 spans 15 amino acids. CDR1 is SGHNT, CDR2 YYREEE, per germline (reference sequence). The trim removed 4 bases at V and 1 base at J, leaving 6 bases unmatched. CDR3 nucleotides: TGTGCCAGCAGCCCGGGCGGGGGTGGCACAGATACGCAGTATTTT. Its translation is CASSPGGGGTDTQYF.

The rearrangement joins TRBV10-3 to TRBJ2-4; perhaps TRBD2 as D (7 bases). Trimming pared 6 bases from V and 1 base from J, leaving 19 bases between. The CDR3 contains 17 residues. Germline-derived CDR1 and CDR2 are ENHRY and SYGVKD. The CDR3 spells CAISLSSPGGAKNIQYF. The CDR3 nucleotides read TGTGCCATCAGCCTATCGTCCCCGGGGGGCGCCAAAAACATTCAGTACTTC.

The chain couples TRBV15 to TRBJ1-6; D ambiguous. Germline-derived CDR1 and CDR2 are LNHNV and YYDKDF (reference sequence). The V gene lost 1 base and the J gene lost 6 bases, with 10 bases spanning the gap. The CDR3 is 15 amino acids. The CDR3 DNA reads as TGTGCCACCAGCAGAGTTGGCGGGCCTAATTCACCCCTCCACTTT. This sequence encodes CATSRVGGPNSPLHF.

This clone was picked up one time. V usage is TRBV24-1 and J usage is TRBJ1-5; TRBD1 might be the D (5 bases). This CDR3 contains 14 residues. V was pared by 0 bases and J by 9 bases, with 11 bases between. Germline V gives CDR1 KGHDR, CDR2 SFDVKD. In DNA, the CDR3 is TGTGCCACCAGTGATTTGGGTTCTGGGGGGCCCCAGCATTTT. Its translation: CATSDLGSGGPQHF.

The V call is TRBV7-8, the J call TRBJ2-7, with 9 bases that match TRBD1. The germline V gene encodes CDR1 SGHVS and CDR2 FQNEAQ. Germline trimming cut 4 bases from V and 6 bases from J; bases unmatched to any gene: 7. CDR3 size: 14 residues. Here the CDR3 DNA reads TGTGCCAGCAGCTCGGACAGGGGATTGGGCGAGCAGTACTTC. The encoded protein is CASSSDRGLGEQYF. Full variable domain (remainder filled in from reference TRBV7-8 and TRBJ2-7): GAGVSQSPRYKVAKRGQDVALRCDPISGHVSLFWYQQALGQGPEFLTYFQNEAQLDKSGLPSDRFFAERPEGSVSTLKIQRTQQEDSAVYLCASSSDRGLGEQYFGPGTRLTVT.

For this clone: Other DNA sequences in the same sample also yield this CDR3. The CDR3 here is CASSQIYEQYF. DNA for the CDR3: TGTGCCAGCAGCCAGATCTACGAGCAGTACTTC. The chain carries TRBV28 and TRBJ2-7; D remains ambiguous. CDR3 length equals 11 residues. CDR1 MDHEN and CDR2 SYDVKM come from the germline V gene. V was shortened by 6 bases and J by 3 bases, with 6 bases between the two germline ends. Full variable domain (rest looked up from reference TRBV28 and TRBJ2-7): DVKVTQSSRYLVKRTGEKVFLECVQDMDHENMFWYRQDPGLGLRLIYFSYDVKMKEKGDIPEGYSVSREKKERFSLILESASTNQTSMYLCASSQIYEQYFGPGTRLTVT.

The rearrangement joins TRBV7-9 to TRBJ2-3; 9 positions agree with TRBD2. With V trimmed by 4 bases and J by 4 bases, 9 bases remained unmatched. Germline V gives CDR1 SEHNR, CDR2 FQNEAQ (reference sequence). This CDR3 comprises 16 residues. The CDR3 nucleotides read TGTGCCAGCAGCTCCCTCTCGACTAGCGGCGCAGATACGCAGTATTTT. Its translation: CASSSLSTSGADTQYF.

V usage is TRBV15 and J usage is TRBJ2-4; D could derive from TRBD1 or TRBD2 (5 bases each). The CDR3 is 13 residues long. In germline, CDR1 is LNHNV, CDR2 YYDKDF (reference sequence). Trimming stripped 0 bases from V and 13 bases from J, with 13 bases between. The CDR3 DNA reads as TGTGCCACCAGCAGAGATTTCCAGGGAGTACAGTACTTC. This gives the protein CATSRDFQGVQYF. Full variable domain (remainder filled in from reference TRBV15 and TRBJ2-4): DAMVIQNPRYQVTQFGKPVTLSCSQTLNHNVMYWYQQKSSQAPKLLFHYYDKDFNNEADTPDNFQSRRPNTSFCFLDIRSPGLGDTAMYLCATSRDFQGVQYFGAGTRLSVL.

The chain has TRBV10-3 and TRBJ2-1, with unresolved D. The germline CDR1 and CDR2 sequences are ENHRY and SYGVKD. The CDR3 is 11 residues long. V was trimmed by 7 bases and J by 9 bases, leaving 10 bases between them. The chain's CDR3 is CAIKGQTEQFF. CDR3 coding DNA: TGTGCCATCAAGGGCCAGACTGAGCAGTTCTTC.

The V and J genes are TRBV7-8 and TRBJ1-6, with TRBD1 identical over 7 bases. V dropped 5 bases and J dropped 3; count of bases not matched to a gene: 1. The CDR3 is 14 amino acids. CDR1 SGHVS and CDR2 FQNEAQ come from the germline V gene. This CDR3 is CASSRDSYNSPLHF. The CDR3 DNA sequence: TGTGCCAGCAGCCGGGACAGCTATAATTCACCCCTCCACTTT. The whole variable domain, filled in from reference TRBV7-8 and TRBJ1-6, reads GAGVSQSPRYKVAKRGQDVALRCDPISGHVSLFWYQQALGQGPEFLTYFQNEAQLDKSGLPSDRFFAERPEGSVSTLKIQRTQQEDSAVYLCASSRDSYNSPLHFGNGTRLTVT.

The CDR3 is CASSAGENTGELFF. The CDR3, as DNA: TGCGCCAGCAGCGCGGGTGAGAACACCGGGGAGCTGTTTTTT. This sequence joins TRBV4-1 and TRBJ2-2; TRBD2 is a possible D gene (5 bases). The CDR3 covers 14 residues. The germline CDR1 and CDR2 sequences are MGHRA and YSYEKL. Trimming took off 5 bases at V and 1 base at J, with 8 bases between the two ends.

This clone showed up just once. The chain joins TRBV24-1 to TRBJ1-3; perhaps TRBD1 as D (5 bases). CDR3 length: 14 amino acids. V was cut by 7 bases and J by 0 bases, with 9 bases left in between. The germline V gene encodes CDR1 KGHDR and CDR2 SFDVKD. CDR3 sequence reads: CATRKQVSGNTIYF. The CDR3 DNA reads TGTGCCACCAGGAAACAGGTCTCTGGAAACACCATATATTTT.

CDR3 sequence (DNA): TGTGCCAGCAGCCCCGGGACAGGACCCTATGGCTACACCTTC. It encodes CASSPGTGPYGYTF. V is TRBV3-1 (or the pseudogene TRBV3-2) and J is TRBJ1-2, with 8 bases fitting TRBD1. The CDR3 contains 14 residues. Germline-derived CDR1 and CDR2 are LGHDT and YNNKEL (reference sequence). V trimming: 4 bases; J trimming: 4 bases; junction bases outside the gene matches: 5.

V is TRBV18 and J is TRBJ1-1; unclear D gene. The germline V gene has CDR1 KGHSH and CDR2 LQKENI. The CDR3 is made up of 14 amino acids. Trimming pared 6 bases from V and 2 bases from J, leaving 13 bases between. For the CDR3, the DNA is TGTGCCAGCTCTAAGTCTGGGATAAACACTGAAGCTTTCTTT. Translating it yields CASSKSGINTEAFF. The full variable domain, with the rest looked up from reference TRBV18 and TRBJ1-1, is NAGVMQNPRHLVRRRGQEARLRCSPMKGHSHVYWYRQLPEEGLKFMVYLQKENIIDESGMPKERFSAEFPKEGPSILRIQQVVRGDSAAYFCASSKSGINTEAFFGQGTRLTVV.

This clone was counted between two and nine times. The rearrangement joins TRBV19 to TRBJ1-2; D ambiguous. Trimming pared 3 bases from V and 5 bases from J, leaving 13 bases between. The CDR3 sequence is 14 residues long. Germline V lookup: CDR1 LNHDA, CDR2 SQIVND (reference sequence). CDR3 in amino acids: CASSIPGTMYGYTF. For the CDR3, the DNA is TGTGCCAGTAGTATCCCGGGCACGATGTATGGCTACACCTTC.